The 32 T cell receptor beta chains in this list originate from one sample, sequenced in a study of CD8+CD57+ T cells in acquired aplastic anemia. Genomic DNA acted as the template from which TCR beta VDJ combination and CDR3 sequence profiling were carried out. TCRdb re-derived calls from the reads in MiXCR, one entry per CDR3 protein. The repertoire holds about 160,000 distinct CDR3 sequences, with roughly 48% as singletons. The sequenced material came from sorted CD4+, CD8+, or CD8+CD57+ T cells (not recorded which) from PBMCs. The origin of the receptors is a human donor in good health.

In its sample, this clonotype was seen many times. The chain joins TRBV7-2 to TRBJ2-1, with D possibly being TRBD2 (5 bases). Germline V gives CDR1 SGHTA, CDR2 FQGNSA. CDR3 length equals 13 residues. V lost 1 base and J lost 9, with 10 bases in between. CDR3 region: CASSLEESGEQFF. For the CDR3, the DNA is TGTGCCAGCAGCTTAGAGGAAAGCGGTGAGCAGTTCTTC.

Concerning this clonotype: The junction does not match germline at one end; this may be a read error. V and J are TRBV20-1 and TRBJ1-5; D gene ambiguous. Germline V gene data show CDR1 as DFQATT and CDR2 as SNEGSKA (reference sequence). The CDR3 contains 13 residues. CDR3 amino acids: CSARKDRDQPQHF. The CDR3 DNA follows: TGCAGTGCTAGGAAGGATCGCGATCAGCCTCAGCATTTT.

This clonotype was seen many times. V is TRBV2 and J is TRBJ2-1; TRBD1 aligns across 11 bases. Germline V gene sequence: CDR1 SNHLY, CDR2 FYNNEI. J gave up 4 bases and V 7 bases, and 6 bases lay outside the gene matches. The CDR3 sequence is 15 residues long. The CDR3 bases are TGTGCCAGCAAACTGGGACAGGGGGGTTACAATGAGCAGTTCTTC. Translating gives CASKLGQGGYNEQFF.

This clonotype came up many times. The chain couples TRBV6-1 to TRBJ2-7; 7 nucleotides align to TRBD2. Germline V gives CDR1 MNHNS, CDR2 SASEGT. CDR3 size: 14 residues. Trimming took 7 bases from V and 0 from J; bases not matched to a gene: 6. CDR3 nucleotides: TGTGCCAGCATGCGGGGGTTAGGCTCCTACGAGCAGTACTTC. Amino acids: CASMRGLGSYEQYF.

This clonotype was counted at least ten times. CDR3 sequence (DNA): TGTGCCAGTAGTGAACAACAGGGGTTTAGGGCTCAGCCCCAGCATTTT. It codes for CASSEQQGFRAQPQHF. The chain couples TRBV19 to TRBJ1-5; 7 nucleotides agree with TRBD1. Germline-derived CDR1 and CDR2 are LNHDA and SQIVND (reference sequence). The junction had 13 bases not matched to a gene; V was cut back by 5 bases and J by 6 bases. The CDR3 length is 16 residues.

This clonotype was detected many times. The V and J genes are TRBV20-1 and TRBJ2-3; a possible D gene is TRBD1 (5 bases). Germline V lookup: CDR1 DFQATT, CDR2 SNEGSKA (reference sequence). This CDR3 spans 9 amino acids. Trimming shortened V by 7 bases and J by 9 bases, and 8 bases separated the two germline ends. The DNA of the CDR3 is TGCAGTGTTGGGGCGACGCAGTATTTT. It specifies CSVGATQYF.

This clonotype occurred many times. The genes are TRBV20-1 and TRBJ2-3; TRBD1 might be the D (7 bases). CDR1 and CDR2 (germline): DFQATT, SNEGSKA (reference sequence). This CDR3 contains 14 residues. The V end was cut by 6 bases, the J end by 4 bases, with 17 bases between. The CDR3 DNA sequence: TGCAGTGCCCCGTTTCAGGGGGAGGCAGATACGCAGTATTTT. This gives the protein CSAPFQGEADTQYF.

This clonotype occurred many times. The chain couples TRBV7-2 to TRBJ2-7; D ambiguous. Germline V gene lookup returns CDR1 SGHTA and CDR2 FQGNSA. With 5 bases removed from V and 3 bases from J, the gap between germline ends came to 5 bases. CDR3 length: 11 amino acids. Here the CDR3 DNA reads TGTGCCAGCAGCGCTAGCTACGAGCAGTACTTC. It encodes CASSASYEQYF.

The chain carries TRBV6-5 and TRBJ2-1; 13 nucleotides line up with TRBD2. Trimming at V came to 4 bases and at J to 12 bases, leaving 6 bases not matched to a gene. The CDR3 is 14 residues long. The germline V gene encodes CDR1 MNHEY and CDR2 SVGAGI. The CDR3 DNA reads as TGTGCCAGCAGTTGGACTAGCGGGGGAGGAGGGCAGTTCTTC. This translates into CASSWTSGGGGQFF.

The chain recombines TRBV28 with TRBJ2-2, with 8 nucleotides matching TRBD2. The V and J ends lost 6 bases and 2 bases, in that order; junction bases with no gene match: 5. Germline loops: CDR1 MDHEN, CDR2 SYDVKM. The CDR3 length is 15 residues. The CDR3 region is CASSWSGSNTGELFF. CDR3 nucleotide sequence: TGTGCCAGCAGCTGGAGCGGGAGCAACACCGGGGAGCTGTTTTTT.

This chain joins TRBV7-6 and TRBJ1-6; D gene uncertain. The length of the CDR3 is 14 residues. Trimming took 2 bases from V and 8 from J, leaving 10 bases between them. Per germline, CDR1 SGHVS and CDR2 FNYEAQ. DNA of the CDR3: TGTGCCAGCAGCTTAAGGAGCATAGATTCACCCCTCCACTTT. It codes for CASSLRSIDSPLHF.

The chain employs TRBV15 and TRBJ1-1, with a tentative D call TRBD1 (5 bases). V was pared by 4 bases and J by 6 bases, with 15 bases between. The CDR3 is 14 residues long. Germline V CDR1 and CDR2: LNHNV, YYDKDF (reference sequence). The DNA of the CDR3 is TGTGCCACCAGCACGGGGGGTCTTGCCGCTGAAGCTTTCTTT. Its protein product is CATSTGGLAAEAFF.

This chain joins TRBV15 and TRBJ2-1; D is perhaps TRBD2 (6 bases). Between the trimmed V and J ends, which lost 3 bases and 8 bases, there was a span of 8 bases. The CDR3 consists of 12 residues. Germline assignment: CDR1 LNHNV and CDR2 YYDKDF (reference sequence). The CDR3 DNA reads TGTGCCACCAGCAGGGGGGGAGATGAGCAGTTCTTC. As protein: CATSRGGDEQFF.

In DNA form, the CDR3 reads TGTGCCAGCAGCTTAATCAAGCCGTCCGATACGCAGTATTTT. This encodes CASSLIKPSDTQYF. V and J are TRBV7-2 and TRBJ2-3; D remains unclear. This CDR3 comprises 14 residues. V was pared by 2 bases and J by 6 bases, with 12 bases between. Germline CDR1 SGHTA, CDR2 FQGNSA.

The sample holds many counts of this clonotype. The rearrangement links TRBV5-1 to TRBJ1-6, with unresolved D. The CDR3 contains 14 residues. Germline V gene data show CDR1 as SGHRS and CDR2 as YFSETQ. V gave up 0 bases and J gave up 7 bases, with 8 bases separating them. The CDR3 bases are TGCGCCAGCAGCTTGGAGGGAGAAAATTCACCCCTCCACTTT. Its protein is CASSLEGENSPLHF.

This clonotype was detected a few times. The rearrangement links TRBV2 to TRBJ2-3, with unresolved D. Trimming stripped 3 bases from V and 1 base from J, with 11 bases between. CDR1 is SNHLY and CDR2 is FYNNEI in the germline V gene. CDR3 size: 15 residues. CDR3: CASSDGFGGTDTQYF. CDR3 coding DNA: TGTGCCAGCAGTGATGGTTTTGGGGGCACAGATACGCAGTATTTT.

There are many counts of this clonotype. This chain joins TRBV6-6 and TRBJ1-5; maybe TRBD1 (6 bases). The CDR3 has 12 amino acids. Trimming took 6 bases from V and 6 from J, leaving 9 bases between them. Germline V gene data show CDR1 as MNHNY and CDR2 as SVGAGI (reference sequence). CDR3 sequence (DNA): TGTGCCAGCAGAAAGGGGGGTCAGCCCCAGCATTTT. It encodes CASRKGGQPQHF.

The chain carries TRBV20-1 and TRBJ2-1, with 9 bases aligning to TRBD1. Germline values: CDR1 DFQATT, CDR2 SNEGSKA (reference sequence). With 6 bases clipped from V and 5 bases from J, the junction kept 11 bases outside the gene matches. The CDR3 covers 15 residues. CDR3 loop: CSATGTGTVDNEQFF. The CDR3 DNA reads TGCAGTGCCACCGGGACAGGGACGGTTGACAATGAGCAGTTCTTC.

This clonotype was observed at least ten times. V is TRBV9 and J is TRBJ2-2; 8 bases line up with TRBD2. The V gene end was trimmed by 1 base and the J gene end by 2 bases; junction bases not matched to a gene: 4. This CDR3 is 16 amino acids long. Germline CDR1 SGDLS, CDR2 YYNGEE. The CDR3 loop is CASSVFGGANTGELFF. CDR3 coding DNA: TGTGCCAGCAGCGTATTCGGGGGGGCTAACACCGGGGAGCTGTTTTTT.

J is TRBJ2-1 and V is TRBV20-1; D is unclear. Germline CDR1 and CDR2: DFQATT and SNEGSKA (reference sequence). This CDR3 has 14 amino acids. V lost 6 bases, J lost 2 bases, and 14 bases lay in between. CDR3 loop: CSASSPQTYNEQFF. CDR3 nucleotide sequence: TGCAGTGCCTCATCCCCACAGACCTACAATGAGCAGTTCTTC.

The V and J genes are TRBV20-1 and TRBJ2-1; 9 bases match TRBD2. The CDR3 has 15 amino acids. Looked up from germline, CDR1 is DFQATT and CDR2 is SNEGSKA (reference sequence). The V and J ends lost 4 bases and 5 bases, in that order; junction bases with no gene match: 9. The CDR3 loop reads CSANAGGPPHNEQFF. CDR3 coding DNA: TGCAGTGCTAATGCGGGAGGGCCGCCCCACAATGAGCAGTTCTTC.

This chain joins TRBV29-1 and TRBJ2-1; no reliable D call. The CDR3 consists of 12 residues. Trimming took off 4 bases at V and 9 bases at J, with 13 bases between the two ends. Germline V CDR1 and CDR2: SQVTM, ANQGSEA. CDR3 protein: CSVAPDLTEQFF. The CDR3 region has the DNA TGCAGCGTTGCACCCGATTTAACTGAGCAGTTCTTC.

V is TRBV7-3 and J is TRBJ2-7; weak D call: TRBD1 (5 bases). The germline CDR1 and CDR2 sequences are SGHTA and FQGTGA. Trimming cost V 2 bases and J 1 base, with 6 bases left between them. The CDR3 contains 13 residues. The CDR3 reads CASSLPGSYEQYF. The CDR3 DNA reads as TGTGCCAGCAGCTTACCAGGGTCCTACGAGCAGTACTTC.

At least ten counts were recorded for this clonotype. The genes are TRBV19 and TRBJ1-3; unclear D gene. V was pared by 6 bases and J by 0 bases, with 9 bases between. This CDR3 region has 14 residues. Germline V gene lookup returns CDR1 LNHDA and CDR2 SQIVND (reference sequence). CDR3 residues: CASRNPLSGNTIYF. CDR3 DNA sequence: TGTGCCAGTAGAAACCCCCTCTCTGGAAACACCATATATTTT. Full variable domain (remainder filled in from reference TRBV19 and TRBJ1-3): DGGITQSPKYLFRKEGQNVTLSCEQNLNHDAMYWYRQDPGQGLRLIYYSQIVNDFQKGDIAEGYSVSREKKESFPLTVTSAQKNPTAFYLCASRNPLSGNTIYFGEGSWLTVV.

This clonotype was seen more than once but under ten times. This chain joins TRBV20-1 and TRBJ2-7; 11 bases map to TRBD2. Germline lookup yields CDR1 DFQATT and CDR2 SNEGSKA (reference sequence). V lost 3 bases and J lost 2; bases outside the gene matches: 3. The CDR3 totals 14 residues. CDR3 sequence reads: CSARVSGRAYEQYF. CDR3 coding DNA: TGCAGTGCTAGGGTTAGCGGGAGGGCCTACGAGCAGTACTTC.

The gene calls are TRBV15 and TRBJ1-2; no firm D call. Germline V lookup: CDR1 LNHNV, CDR2 YYDKDF (reference sequence). The germline V and J ends were trimmed by 3 bases and 2 bases, with 13 bases remaining between them. This CDR3 has 15 amino acids. CDR3 in DNA: TGTGCCACCAGCAGCTCAAGAGCGATAAACTATGGCTACACCTTC. This encodes CATSSSRAINYGYTF. Full variable domain (remainder filled in from reference TRBV15 and TRBJ1-2): DAMVIQNPRYQVTQFGKPVTLSCSQTLNHNVMYWYQQKSSQAPKLLFHYYDKDFNNEADTPDNFQSRRPNTSFCFLDIRSPGLGDTAMYLCATSSSRAINYGYTFGSGTRLTVV.

This clonotype came up a few times. V usage is TRBV10-1 and J usage is TRBJ2-1; the D gene is possibly TRBD2 (6 bases). The CDR3 runs to 10 residues. V was cut by 8 bases and J by 7 bases, with 6 bases left in between. Germline loops: CDR1 WNHNN, CDR2 SYGVQD (reference sequence). The chain's CDR3 is CASGGNEQFF. Here the CDR3 DNA reads TGCGCCAGCGGGGGGAATGAGCAGTTCTTC.

This clonotype was seen at least ten times. The chain is built from TRBV5-8 and TRBJ2-1, with no clear D. Trimming stripped 1 base from V and 5 bases from J, with 4 bases between. This CDR3 is built from 12 residues. Germline CDR1 SGHTS, CDR2 YDEGEE. CDR3 sequence (DNA): TGTGCCAGCAGCTTGTCAAACAATGAGCAGTTCTTC. Encoded protein: CASSLSNNEQFF.

This clonotype was detected ten times or more. The chain uses TRBV10-3 and TRBJ2-7; weak D call: TRBD1 (7 bases). CDR3 length equals 14 residues. Germline CDR1 ENHRY, CDR2 SYGVKD. The V gene lost 6 bases and the J gene lost 3 bases, with 15 bases spanning the gap. This CDR3 reads CAIRPDRRDYEQYF. As DNA, the CDR3 is TGTGCCATCAGGCCGGACAGGAGGGACTACGAGCAGTACTTC.

The chain recombines TRBV7-8 with TRBJ2-7, with 9 bases identical to TRBD2. V lost 7 bases, J lost 2 bases, and 3 bases stayed unmatched. Per germline, CDR1 SGHVS and CDR2 FQNEAQ. The CDR3 is 13 amino acids. CDR3 residues: CASKAGGPYEQYF. CDR3 bases: TGTGCCAGCAAGGCGGGAGGGCCCTACGAGCAGTACTTC.

Remarks on this clonotype: Since a much larger clone is just one base distant, this may be a read error. The rearrangement joins TRBV5-1 to TRBJ2-7, with 8 bases identical to TRBD2. The trim removed 1 base at V and 5 bases at J, leaving 5 bases unmatched. Germline V gene data show CDR1 as SGHRS and CDR2 as YFSETQ. The CDR3 is 14 residues long. The CDR3 DNA is TGCGCCAGCAGCTTGTTCCTAGCGGGCCACGAGCAGTACTTC. It is translated as CASSLFLAGHEQYF. The whole variable domain, filled in from reference TRBV5-1 and TRBJ2-7, reads KAGVTQTPRYLIKTRGQQVTLSCSPISGHRSVSWYQQTPGQGLQFLFEYFSETQRNKGNFPGRFSGRQFSNSRSEMNVSTLELGDSALYLCASSLFLAGHEQYFGPGTRLTVT.

V gene TRBV7-9 combines with J gene TRBJ1-1, with a tentative D call TRBD1 (6 bases). Germline CDR1 is SEHNR and CDR2 is FQNEAQ (reference sequence). With 5 bases removed from V and 1 base from J, the gap between germline ends came to 14 bases. The CDR3 extends over 15 amino acids. CDR3 nucleotide sequence: TGTGCCAGCAGCGAATCAACAGGGACGAACACTGAAGCTTTCTTT. Amino acids: CASSESTGTNTEAFF.